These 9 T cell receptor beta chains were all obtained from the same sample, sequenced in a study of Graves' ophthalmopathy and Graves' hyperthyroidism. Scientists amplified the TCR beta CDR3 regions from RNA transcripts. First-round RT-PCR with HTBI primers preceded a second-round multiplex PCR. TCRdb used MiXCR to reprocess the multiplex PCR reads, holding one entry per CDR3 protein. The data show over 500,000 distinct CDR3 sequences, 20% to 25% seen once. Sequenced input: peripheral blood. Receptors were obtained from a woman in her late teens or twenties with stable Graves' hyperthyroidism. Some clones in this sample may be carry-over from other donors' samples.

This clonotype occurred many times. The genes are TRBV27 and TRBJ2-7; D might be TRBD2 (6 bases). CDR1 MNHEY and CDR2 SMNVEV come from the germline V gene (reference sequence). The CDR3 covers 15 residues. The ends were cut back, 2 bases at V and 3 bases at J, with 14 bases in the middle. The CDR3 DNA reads TGTGCCAGCAGTTTAATCGGAGCGGGTAGCTACGAGCAGTACTTC. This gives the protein CASSLIGAGSYEQYF.

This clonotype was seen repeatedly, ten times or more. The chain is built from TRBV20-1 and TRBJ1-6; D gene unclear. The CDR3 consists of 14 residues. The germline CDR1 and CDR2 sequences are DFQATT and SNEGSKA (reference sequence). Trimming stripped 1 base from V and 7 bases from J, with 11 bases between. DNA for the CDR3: TGCAGTGCTAGAGTTCCAGGAAAAAATTCACCCCTCCACTTT. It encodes CSARVPGKNSPLHF.

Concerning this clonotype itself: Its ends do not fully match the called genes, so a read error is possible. The CDR3: CAITVGTRNSPLHF. CDR3 DNA: TGTGCCATCACCGTGGGGACAAGAAATTCACCCCTTCACTTT. The chain combines TRBV10-3 with TRBJ1-6; D is possibly TRBD1 (6 bases). The germline gives CDR1 ENHRY, CDR2 SYGVKD. There are 14 residues in the CDR3.

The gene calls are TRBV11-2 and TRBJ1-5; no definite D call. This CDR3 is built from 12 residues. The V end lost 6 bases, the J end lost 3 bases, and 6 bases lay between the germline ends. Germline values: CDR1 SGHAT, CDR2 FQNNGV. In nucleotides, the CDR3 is TGTGCCAGCAGGCTGCACAATCAGCCCCAGCATTTT. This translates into CASRLHNQPQHF.

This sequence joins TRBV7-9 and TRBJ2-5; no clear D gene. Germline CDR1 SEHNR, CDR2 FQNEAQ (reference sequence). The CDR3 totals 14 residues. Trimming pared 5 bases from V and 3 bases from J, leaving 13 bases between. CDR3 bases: TGTGCCAGCAGCCTCATCACAGCCAAAGAGACCCAGTACTTC. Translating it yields CASSLITAKETQYF.

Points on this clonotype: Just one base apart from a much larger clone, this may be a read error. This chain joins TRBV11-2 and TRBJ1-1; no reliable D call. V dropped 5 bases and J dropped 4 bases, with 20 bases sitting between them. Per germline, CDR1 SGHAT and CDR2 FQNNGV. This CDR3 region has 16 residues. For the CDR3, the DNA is TGTGCCAGCAGCCCCCCTTTGGGAGGGCTTAGCACTGAAGCTTTCTTT. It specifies CASSPPLGGLSTEAFF. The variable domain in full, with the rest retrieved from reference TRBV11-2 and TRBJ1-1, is EAGVAQSPRYKIIEKRQSVAFWCNPISGHATLYWYQQILGQGPKLLIQFQNNGVVDDSQLPKDRFSAERLKGVDSTLKIQPAKLEDSAVYLCASSPPLGGLSTEAFFGQGTRLTVV.

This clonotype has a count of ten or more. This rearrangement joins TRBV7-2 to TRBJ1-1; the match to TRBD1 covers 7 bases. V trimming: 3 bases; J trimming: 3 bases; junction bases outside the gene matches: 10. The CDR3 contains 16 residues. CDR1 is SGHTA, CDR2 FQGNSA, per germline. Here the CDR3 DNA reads TGTGCCAGCAGCTTCTTGACAGGGTGGGAGCACACTGAAGCTTTCTTT. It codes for CASSFLTGWEHTEAFF.

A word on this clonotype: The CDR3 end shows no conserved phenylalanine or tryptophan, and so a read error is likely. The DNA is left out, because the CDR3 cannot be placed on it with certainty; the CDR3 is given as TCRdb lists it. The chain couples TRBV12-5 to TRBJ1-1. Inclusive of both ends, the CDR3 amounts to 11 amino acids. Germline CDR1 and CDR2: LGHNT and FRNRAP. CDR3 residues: CASDLQLEACL.

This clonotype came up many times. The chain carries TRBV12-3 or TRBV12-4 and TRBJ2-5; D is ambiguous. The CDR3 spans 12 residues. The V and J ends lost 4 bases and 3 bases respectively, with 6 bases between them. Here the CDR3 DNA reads TGTGCCAGCAGTTGGGCAGAAGAGACCCAGTACTTC. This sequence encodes CASSWAEETQYF.